This T cell receptor beta chain was captured by sequencing in a study of vaccination effects on CD4 cells after COVID-19. Isolation of CD4+ T cells took place after approximately ten days of culture. This CDR3 has 15 residues. V lost 2 bases, J lost 10 bases, and 16 bases lay in between. CDR1 and CDR2 from the germline V gene are SGHRS and YFSETQ. Notes on this clone: No antigen is known for it.

Some clones are missing from TCRdb's copy, which holds only in-frame ones; the method was immunoSEQ multiplex PCR. This table has about 74,000 clones, roughly three quarters appearing once. The chain links TRBV5-1 to TRBJ1-6, with D maybe TRBD1 (6 bases). This clonotype originated in a human donor who received a COVID-19 vaccine. Sequencing used CD4+ T cells from PBMCs cultured without peptide, obtained before COVID-19 vaccination. DNA for the CDR3: TGCGCCAGCAGCTTAACAGGGCGGGATAGATCACCCCTCCACTTT. Its protein product is CASSLTGRDRSPLHF.